The entry that follows covers one TCR beta chain sequence. Generated by immunoSEQ multiplex PCR, the TCRdb table keeps only in-frame clones and is missing some. The profile shows about 370,000 clones, 80% to 90% of them singletons. These data originate in a study of blood T cell repertoires in COVID-19. What was sequenced was peripheral blood. The receptor was isolated from a young woman with COVID-19, enrolled during active disease.

The CDR3 here is CASSQEGASGADTQYF. CDR3 nucleotides: TGCGCCAGCAGCCAAGAGGGAGCTAGCGGGGCAGATACGCAGTATTTT. V is TRBV4-1 and J is TRBJ2-3; 9 bases agree with TRBD2. CDR1 MGHRA and CDR2 YSYEKL come from the germline V gene. This CDR3 spans 16 amino acids. The V segment lost 0 bases and the J segment 4 bases; nucleotides outside the gene matches: 5.